This T cell receptor (beta chain) originates from a study of PD-1 blockade in mismatch repair-deficient tumors. Study background: Enrolled about 2013-2017, patients had progressing, pretreated mismatch repair-deficient cancers of 11 to 13 types. General study findings and limits: Rapid post-treatment expansion, then contraction, generally preceding radiologic response, marked tumor-resident clones.

In this sample, this clone turned up a few times. Its antigen remains unidentified. The repertoire was sequenced with immunoSEQ multiplex PCR; TCRdb's copy has only in-frame clones and lacks some. The sample lists roughly 48,000 clones, approximately 80% occurring once. Every patient had mismatch repair deficiency by PCR or immunohistochemistry. TCR sequencing covered a few patients who responded to pembrolizumab. The receptor's source is an adult with mismatch repair-deficient cancer. Specimen: PBMCs, collected before pembrolizumab treatment.

The DNA of the CDR3 is TGCGCCAGCAGCTTAGGACTTAACGAGCAGTACTTC. This translates into CASSLGLNEQYF. The chain recombines TRBV5-1 with TRBJ2-7; possible D gene TRBD2, 5 bases. The germline V gene encodes CDR1 SGHRS and CDR2 YFSETQ. The CDR3 length is 12 residues. Trimming took off 2 bases at V and 5 bases at J, with 8 bases between the two ends.